Listed below are T cell receptor beta chains from one sample, sequenced in a study of blood T cells in healthy people across ages. TCRdb used MiXCR to reprocess the 5' RACE reads, holding one entry per CDR3 protein. The sample lists some 1,500,000 distinct CDR3 sequences; approximately 42% were seen once. Specimen: blood. The receptor source for this set is a woman between 18 and 29 years old in good health. Both conserved end residues are trimmed from each CDR3. A D gene is named only where the DNA matches it firmly.

j_gene: TRBJ2-1; d_gene: TRBD2; v_gene: TRBV5-4; len: 14; CDR3aa: ASSFPRTSEYNEQF
j_gene: TRBJ1-1; d_gene: -; v_gene: TRBV10-2; len: 12; CDR3aa: ASSETGLKTEAF
j_gene: TRBJ1-4; d_gene: TRBD1; v_gene: TRBV25-1; len: 13; CDR3aa: ASSDSQGAIERLF
j_gene: TRBJ1-6; d_gene: -; v_gene: TRBV12-3/TRBV12-4; len: 13; CDR3aa: ASSPGDAHNSPLH
j_gene: TRBJ1-6; d_gene: -; v_gene: TRBV12-3/TRBV12-4; len: 12; CDR3aa: ASSTQGVNSPLH
j_gene: TRBJ2-1; d_gene: -; v_gene: TRBV28; len: 12; CDR3aa: ASSSFLGGSEQF
j_gene: TRBJ2-7; d_gene: -; v_gene: TRBV29-1; len: 9; CDR3aa: SVALGHEQY
j_gene: TRBJ1-2; d_gene: -; v_gene: TRBV29-1; len: 12; CDR3aa: SVGGLSRAYGYT
j_gene: TRBJ2-5; d_gene: TRBD2; v_gene: TRBV7-2; len: 11; CDR3aa: ASSPRGTRDQY
j_gene: TRBJ2-1; d_gene: TRBD2; v_gene: TRBV20-1; len: 9; CDR3aa: TLAGNNEQF
j_gene: TRBJ2-2; d_gene: TRBD2; v_gene: TRBV5-1; len: 15; CDR3aa: ASSLGPSGRVSGELF
j_gene: TRBJ1-5; d_gene: -; v_gene: TRBV20-1; len: 11; CDR3aa: SARTTGDQPQH
j_gene: TRBJ2-3; d_gene: -; v_gene: TRBV14; len: 16; CDR3aa: VSSQLVGPRYRADTQY
j_gene: TRBJ2-7; d_gene: -; v_gene: TRBV10-3; len: 12; CDR3aa: AISESVRVYEQY
j_gene: TRBJ1-5; d_gene: -; v_gene: TRBV11-2; len: 14; CDR3aa: ASSLQASIRNQPQH
j_gene: TRBJ2-5; d_gene: TRBD2; v_gene: TRBV20-1; len: 13; CDR3aa: SASVSSGTQETQY
j_gene: TRBJ2-3; d_gene: -; v_gene: TRBV7-2; len: 12; CDR3aa: ASSFLSGGDTQY
j_gene: TRBJ1-2; d_gene: -; v_gene: TRBV3-1; len: 9; CDR3aa: ASSQADGYT
j_gene: TRBJ2-1; d_gene: -; v_gene: TRBV20-1; len: 11; CDR3aa: TGGTHSYNEQF
j_gene: TRBJ2-7; d_gene: TRBD2; v_gene: TRBV28; len: 15; CDR3aa: ASSLRLAARLSEAQY
j_gene: TRBJ1-4; d_gene: -; v_gene: TRBV18; len: 13; CDR3aa: ASSRGGESGEKLF
j_gene: TRBJ2-1; d_gene: TRBD2; v_gene: TRBV7-9; len: 17; CDR3aa: ASSLEHLLAGSSYNEQF
j_gene: TRBJ1-2; d_gene: TRBD1; v_gene: TRBV27; len: 11; CDR3aa: ASSLWGTDGYT
j_gene: TRBJ2-1; d_gene: -; v_gene: TRBV12-3/TRBV12-4; len: 11; CDR3aa: ASSFLGGGEQF
j_gene: TRBJ2-5; d_gene: -; v_gene: TRBV2; len: 11; CDR3aa: ASRRQYQETQY
j_gene: TRBJ2-1; d_gene: TRBD2; v_gene: TRBV20-1; len: 16; CDR3aa: SARDYVRTWEGRNEQF
j_gene: TRBJ1-1; d_gene: TRBD1; v_gene: TRBV12-3/TRBV12-4; len: 10; CDR3aa: ASSWTGTEAF
j_gene: TRBJ1-1; d_gene: -; v_gene: TRBV6-5; len: 12; CDR3aa: ASSYTGRAAEAF
j_gene: TRBJ2-1; d_gene: -; v_gene: TRBV29-1; len: 10; CDR3aa: SAVDASYEQF
j_gene: TRBJ1-4; d_gene: -; v_gene: TRBV6-5; len: 13; CDR3aa: ASSPYRAYNERLF
j_gene: TRBJ2-5; d_gene: -; v_gene: TRBV5-1; len: 13; CDR3aa: ASSLSGVDQETQY
j_gene: TRBJ2-3; d_gene: TRBD2; v_gene: TRBV7-2; len: 14; CDR3aa: ASSKTSGGQGDTQY
j_gene: TRBJ2-1; d_gene: -; v_gene: TRBV2; len: 13; CDR3aa: ASSEPGDSYNEQF
j_gene: TRBJ1-2; d_gene: -; v_gene: TRBV6-2/TRBV6-3; len: 8; CDR3aa: ASRVSGYT
j_gene: TRBJ2-1; d_gene: -; v_gene: TRBV4-1; len: 14; CDR3aa: ASSHSPGRADNEQF
j_gene: TRBJ2-5; d_gene: -; v_gene: TRBV4-1; len: 12; CDR3aa: ASSQRLVGETQY
j_gene: TRBJ1-4; d_gene: TRBD1; v_gene: TRBV7-2; len: 13; CDR3aa: ASSDQGQGGEKLF
j_gene: TRBJ1-6; d_gene: -; v_gene: TRBV6-1; len: 13; CDR3aa: ASSARQDLGSPLH
j_gene: TRBJ1-1; d_gene: -; v_gene: TRBV20-1; len: 12; CDR3aa: SARGGGVGTEAF
j_gene: TRBJ2-7; d_gene: TRBD2; v_gene: TRBV6-6; len: 12; CDR3aa: AVRGPSGSYEQY
j_gene: TRBJ1-1; d_gene: -; v_gene: TRBV7-9; len: 12; CDR3aa: ASSFGQAPAEAF
j_gene: TRBJ2-7; d_gene: -; v_gene: TRBV11-2; len: 13; CDR3aa: ASSKGQLLSYEQY
j_gene: TRBJ1-4; d_gene: -; v_gene: TRBV7-9; len: 13; CDR3aa: ASSNPRTTNEKLF
j_gene: -; d_gene: TRBD2; v_gene: TRBV7-9; len: 13; CDR3aa: ASSRGLAPACEQY